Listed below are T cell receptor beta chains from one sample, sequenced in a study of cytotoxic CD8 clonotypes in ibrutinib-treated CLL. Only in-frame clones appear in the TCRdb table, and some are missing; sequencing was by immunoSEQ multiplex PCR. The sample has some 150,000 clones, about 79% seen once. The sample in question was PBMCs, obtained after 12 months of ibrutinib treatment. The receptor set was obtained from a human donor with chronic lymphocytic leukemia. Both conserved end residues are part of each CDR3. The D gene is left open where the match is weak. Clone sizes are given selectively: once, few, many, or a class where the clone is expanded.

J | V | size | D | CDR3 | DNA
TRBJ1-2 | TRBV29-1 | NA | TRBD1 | CSADRAPSRYGYTF | TGCAGCGCTGACAGGGCCCCATCGCGCTATGGCTACACCTTC
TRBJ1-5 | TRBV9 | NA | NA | CASSAGGGVQPQHF | TGTGCCAGCAGCGCCGGGGGTGGGGTTCAGCCCCAGCATTTT
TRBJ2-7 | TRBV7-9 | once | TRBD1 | CASTSGGRYEQYF | TGTGCCAGCACCTCAGGGGGCAGGTACGAGCAGTACTTC
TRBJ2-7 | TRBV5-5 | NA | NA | CASSLEWAEYEQYF | TGTGCCAGCAGCTTGGAATGGGCAGAATACGAGCAGTACTTC
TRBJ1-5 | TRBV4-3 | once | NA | CASSQEVPRANQPQHF | TGCGCCAGCAGCCAAGAGGTTCCCCGGGCTAACCAGCCCCAGCATTTT
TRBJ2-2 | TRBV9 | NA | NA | CASGLVFSGELFF | TGTGCCAGCGGTCTAGTGTTCTCGGGGGAGCTGTTTTTT
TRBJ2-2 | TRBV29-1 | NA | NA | CSVAGTPNTGELFF | TGCAGCGTTGCCGGGACACCGAACACCGGGGAGCTGTTTTTT
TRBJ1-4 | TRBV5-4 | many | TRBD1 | CASGQGMNEKLFF | TGTGCCAGCGGACAGGGGATGAATGAAAAACTGTTTTTT
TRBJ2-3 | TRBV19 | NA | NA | CASSNLRESTDTQYF | TGTGCCAGTAGTAATCTCCGGGAGAGTACAGATACGCAGTATTTT
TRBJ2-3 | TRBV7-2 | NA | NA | CASSRDGRTDTQYF | TGTGCCAGCAGCCGGGACGGCCGCACAGATACGCAGTATTTT
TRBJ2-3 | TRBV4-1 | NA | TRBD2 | CASRRTSARSGDTDTQYF | TGCGCCAGCAGACGGACTAGCGCCAGATCAGGTGACACAGATACGCAGTATTTT
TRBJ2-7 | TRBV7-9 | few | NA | CASSSDVTYEQYF | TGTGCCAGCAGCAGCGACGTAACGTACGAGCAGTACTTC
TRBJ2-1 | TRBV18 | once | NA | CASSPQDGSYNEQFF | TGTGCCAGCTCACCACAAGACGGCTCCTACAATGAGCAGTTCTTC
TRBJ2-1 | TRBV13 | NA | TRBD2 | CASSPTQTSGHPCEQFF | TGTGCCAGCAGCCCTACCCAGACTAGCGGGCACCCCTGTGAGCAGTTCTTC
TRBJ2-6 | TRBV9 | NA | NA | CASSVDLRANVLTF | TGTGCCAGCAGCGTAGATTTGAGAGCCAACGTCCTGACTTTC
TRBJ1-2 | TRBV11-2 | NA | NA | CASSFEGYGYTF | TGTGCCAGCAGCTTCGAAGGCTATGGCTACACCTTC
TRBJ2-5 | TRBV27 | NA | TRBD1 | CATSITGALQETQYF | TGTGCCACATCCATTACAGGGGCACTCCAAGAGACCCAGTACTTC
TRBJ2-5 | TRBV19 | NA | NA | CASSRTRQTEETQYF | TGTGCCAGTAGCCGGACCCGGCAGACAGAAGAGACCCAGTACTTC
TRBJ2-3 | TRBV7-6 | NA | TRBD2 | CASSPGLATSTDTQYF | TGTGCCAGCAGCCCGGGACTAGCGACTAGCACAGATACGCAGTATTTT
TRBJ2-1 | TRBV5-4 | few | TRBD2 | CASSSLTSGIYNEQFF | TGTGCCAGCAGCTCGCTGACTAGCGGAATTTACAATGAGCAGTTCTTC
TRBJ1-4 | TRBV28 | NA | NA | CASRGDGEKLFF | TGTGCCAGCAGGGGGGACGGGGAAAAACTGTTTTTT
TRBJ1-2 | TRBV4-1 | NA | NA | CASSQDWAGNYGYTF | TGCGCCAGCAGCCAAGATTGGGCCGGGAACTATGGCTACACCTTC
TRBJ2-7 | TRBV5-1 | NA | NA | CASSLGGGGSYDEQYF | TGCGCCAGCAGCTTGGGAGGGGGCGGGAGCTATGACGAGCAGTACTTC
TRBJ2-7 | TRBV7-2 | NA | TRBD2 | CASSVSGTPGGEQYF | TGTGCCAGCAGCGTGTCGGGCACCCCGGGGGGCGAGCAGTACTTC
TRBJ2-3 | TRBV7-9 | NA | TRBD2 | CASSASTSGSFSDTQYF | TGTGCCAGCAGCGCATCAACCAGCGGGAGTTTCTCAGATACGCAGTATTTT
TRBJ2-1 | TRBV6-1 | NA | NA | CASSARVGISGKNNEQFF | TGTGCCAGCAGTGCCAGGGTGGGGATATCGGGGAAAAACAATGAGCAGTTCTTC
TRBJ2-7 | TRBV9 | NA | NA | CASSSSGSSGEQYF | TGTGCCAGCAGCTCCTCAGGGTCTTCTGGGGAGCAGTACTTC
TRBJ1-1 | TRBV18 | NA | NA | CASSFSQGLNTEAFF | TGTGCCAGCTCATTCTCACAGGGACTGAACACTGAAGCTTTCTTT
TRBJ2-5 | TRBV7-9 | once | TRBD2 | CASSSGLAGGAETQYF | TGTGCCAGCAGCAGCGGACTAGCGGGAGGGGCCGAGACCCAGTACTTC
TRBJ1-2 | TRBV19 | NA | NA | CASSLSGRGYTF | TGTGCCAGTAGTTTATCCGGTCGTGGCTACACCTTC
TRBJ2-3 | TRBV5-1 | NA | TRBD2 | CASSPGLAGGTDTQYF | TGCGCCAGCAGCCCGGGACTAGCGGGAGGCACAGATACGCAGTATTTT
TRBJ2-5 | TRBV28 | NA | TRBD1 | CASSPGTGTGETQYF | TGTGCCAGCAGTCCCGGGACAGGGACCGGGGAGACCCAGTACTTC
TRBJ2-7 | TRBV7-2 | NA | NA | CASSSQGGGIIYEQYF | TGTGCCAGCAGCTCCCAGGGCGGAGGAATCATTTACGAGCAGTACTTC